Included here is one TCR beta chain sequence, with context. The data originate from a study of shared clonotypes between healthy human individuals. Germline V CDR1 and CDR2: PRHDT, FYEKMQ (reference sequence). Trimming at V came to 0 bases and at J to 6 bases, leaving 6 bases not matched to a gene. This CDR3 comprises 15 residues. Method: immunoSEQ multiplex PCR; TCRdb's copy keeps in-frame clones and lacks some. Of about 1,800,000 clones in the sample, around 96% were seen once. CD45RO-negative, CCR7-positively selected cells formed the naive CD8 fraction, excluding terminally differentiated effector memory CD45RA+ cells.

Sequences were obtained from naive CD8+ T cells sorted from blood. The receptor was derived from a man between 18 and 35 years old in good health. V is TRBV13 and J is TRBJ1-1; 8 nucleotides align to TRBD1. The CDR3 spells CASSLGGQGRAEAFF. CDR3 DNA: TGTGCCAGCAGCTTAGGTGGACAGGGCAGGGCTGAAGCTTTCTTT.